This T cell receptor beta chain was sequenced during a study of shared clonotypes between healthy human individuals. Study-wide findings and caveats: When compared with the clonotypes that were shared by all four sorted-subset donors, the non-shared clonotypes turned out to have lower generation probabilities.

As regards this clone: What it binds is not known.

Positive CCR7 selection of CD45RO-negative cells yielded the naive CD8 cells, and terminally differentiated effector memory CD45RA+ cells were excluded. The repertoire was sequenced with immunoSEQ multiplex PCR; TCRdb's copy has only in-frame clones and lacks some. The repertoire consists of 1.5 million to 2.5 million clones, with over 85% occurring once and the leading ten covering 1% to 1.5%. Germline CDR1 is SGDLS and CDR2 is YYNGEE. The V end was cut by 3 bases, the J end by 1 base, with 11 bases between. The CDR3 is 15 residues long. The J gene is TRBJ1-5, the V gene TRBV9; tentatively, D is TRBD1 (6 bases). Sequenced sample: naive CD8+ T cells sorted from blood. The receptor was derived from a man younger than 35 in good health. CDR3 nucleotide sequence: TGTGCCAGCAGCGGAACAGGGAAGAGCAATCAGCCCCAGCATTTT. Amino acid sequence: CASSGTGKSNQPQHF. The whole variable domain, filled in from reference TRBV9 and TRBJ1-5, reads DSGVTQTPKHLITATGQRVTLRCSPRSGDLSVYWYQQSLDQGLQFLIQYYNGEERAKGNILERFSAQQFPDLHSELNLSSLELGDSALYFCASSGTGKSNQPQHFGDGTRLSIL.